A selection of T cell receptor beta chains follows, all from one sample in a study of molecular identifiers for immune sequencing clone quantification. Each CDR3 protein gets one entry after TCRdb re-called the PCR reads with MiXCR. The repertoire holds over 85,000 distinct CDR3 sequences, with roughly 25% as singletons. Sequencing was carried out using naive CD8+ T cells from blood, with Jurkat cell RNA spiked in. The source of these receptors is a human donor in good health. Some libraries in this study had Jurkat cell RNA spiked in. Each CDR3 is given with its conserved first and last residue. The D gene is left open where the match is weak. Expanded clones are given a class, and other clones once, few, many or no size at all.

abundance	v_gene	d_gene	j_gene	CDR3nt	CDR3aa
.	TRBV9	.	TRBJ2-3	TGTGCCAGCAGCGTAGAGGGGGGGCGGGCAGATACGCAGTATTTT	CASSVEGGRADTQYF
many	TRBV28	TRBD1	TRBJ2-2	TGTGCCAGCAGTTTCCGGACAGGGCTTGGGAACACCGGGGAGCTGTTTTTT	CASSFRTGLGNTGELFF
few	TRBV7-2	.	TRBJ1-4	TGTGCCAGCAGCTCCCCCCCCAATGAAAAACTGTTTTTT	CASSSPPNEKLFF
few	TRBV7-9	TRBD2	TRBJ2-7	TGTGCCAGCAGCTCCCCTCTAGCGGCCTACGAGCAGTACTTC	CASSSPLAAYEQYF
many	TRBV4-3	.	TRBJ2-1	TGCGCCAGCAGCCAAGATCGCAGATACAATGAGCAGTTCTTC	CASSQDRRYNEQFF
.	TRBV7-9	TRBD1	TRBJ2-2	TGTGCCAGCAGCCCCCGGTTTGGGACAGGGGGCGGGAACGCGAACACCGGGGAGCTGTTTTTT	CASSPRFGTGGGNANTGELFF
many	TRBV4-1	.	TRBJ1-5	TGCGCCAGCAGCCGAGGGAGCAATCAGCCCCAGCATTTT	CASSRGSNQPQHF
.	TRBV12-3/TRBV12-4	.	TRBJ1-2	TGTGCCAGCAGTTCGGCAGGGAAAGACTATGGCTACACCTTC	CASSSAGKDYGYTF
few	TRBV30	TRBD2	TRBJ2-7	TGTGCCTGGAGTGTTTGGACTAGCAACGAGCAGTACTTC	CAWSVWTSNEQYF
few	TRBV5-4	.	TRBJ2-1	TGTGCCAGCAGCCAGGACCCCTCTTCCTACAATGAGCAGTTCTTC	CASSQDPSSYNEQFF
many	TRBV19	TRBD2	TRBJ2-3	TGTGCCAGTAGTTACACCGGGACTAGCGGAAGAACAGATACGCAGTATTTT	CASSYTGTSGRTDTQYF
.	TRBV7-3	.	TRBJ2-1	TGTGCCAGCAGCTTAACTTTGGGGGGTGGAACCAATGAGCAGTTCTTC	CASSLTLGGGTNEQFF
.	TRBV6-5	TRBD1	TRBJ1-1	TGTGCCAGCAGTTTAGGGACAGGAACTGAAGCTTACTTT	CASSLGTGTEAYF
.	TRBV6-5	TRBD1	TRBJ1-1	TGTGCCAGCAGTTACTCGAGGACAGGGGGCGACGTCACTGAAGCTTTCTTT	CASSYSRTGGDVTEAFF
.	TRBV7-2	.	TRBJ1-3	TGTGCCAGCAGCTTAGTTGCGTGGGGGACTGGAAACATCATATATTTT	CASSLVAWGTGNIIYF
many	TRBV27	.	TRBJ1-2	TGTGCCAGCAGTTTATCCCCCCACTCGAAAGTCAATGGCTACACCTTC	CASSLSPHSKVNGYTF
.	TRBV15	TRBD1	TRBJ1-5	TGTGCCACCACCAAGGACAGGGGGGAGCCCCAGCATTTT	CATTKDRGEPQHF
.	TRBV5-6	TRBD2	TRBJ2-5	TGTGCCAGCAGCTTTCAGGGACTAGCGAGGGAGACCCAGTACTTC	CASSFQGLARETQYF
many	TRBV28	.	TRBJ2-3	TGTGCCAGTGCAAACCGAGACCTCACAGATACGCAGTATTTT	CASANRDLTDTQYF
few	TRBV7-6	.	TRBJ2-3	TGTGCCAGCCGCCGCCAGGGACACCCCACAGATACGCAGTATTTT	CASRRQGHPTDTQYF
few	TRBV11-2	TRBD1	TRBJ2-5	TGTGCCAGCAGCCCCGACAGGGGGCTGTCGGAGACCCAGTACTTC	CASSPDRGLSETQYF
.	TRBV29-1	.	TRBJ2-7	TGCAACGTTGAAGATGCCAAGGGGCCCTTCTACGAGCAGTACTTC	CNVEDAKGPFYEQYF
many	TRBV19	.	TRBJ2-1	TGTGCCAGTAGTATGGCGGCAGGGCCTAATGAGCAGTTCTTC	CASSMAAGPNEQFF
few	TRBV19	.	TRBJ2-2	TGTGCCAGTAGTATTATGGGTAACACCGGGGAGCTGTTTTTT	CASSIMGNTGELFF
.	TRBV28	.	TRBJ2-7	TGTGCCAGCAGTTTGGAAAATAGTCTCTACGAGCTGTACTTC	CASSLENSLYELYF
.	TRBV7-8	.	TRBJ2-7	TGTGCCAGCAGCCCATACATGACAGCGTTCCCTAACGAGCAGTACTTC	CASSPYMTAFPNEQYF
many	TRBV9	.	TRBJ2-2	TGTGCCAGCAGGGAAGGGAACACCGGGGAGCTGTTTTTT	CASREGNTGELFF
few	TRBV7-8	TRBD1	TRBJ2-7	TGTGCCAGCAGCTGGGGACAGGGGGTTTACGAGCAGTACTTC	CASSWGQGVYEQYF
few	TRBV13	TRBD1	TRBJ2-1	TGTGCCAGCTATTACAGGGGATCCTACAATGAGCAGTTCTTC	CASYYRGSYNEQFF
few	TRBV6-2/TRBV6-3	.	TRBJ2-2	TGTGCCAGCAGTTACCCGGTCTGGCGGGGGAACACCGGGGAGCTGTTTTTT	CASSYPVWRGNTGELFF
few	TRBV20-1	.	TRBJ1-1	TGCAGTGGGACGGGCAGGGAGAGAGGGAACACTGAAGCTTTCTTT	CSGTGRERGNTEAFF
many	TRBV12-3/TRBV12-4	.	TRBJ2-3	TGTGCCAGCGTTGGCGGGGCTGGGGGGCTTGACGATACGCAGTATTTT	CASVGGAGGLDDTQYF
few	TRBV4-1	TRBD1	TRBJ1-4	TGCGCCAGCAGCAGAACAGGGGGCCAGTTTGAAAAACTGTTTTTT	CASSRTGGQFEKLFF
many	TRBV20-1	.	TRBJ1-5	TGCAGTGCGAGGGAAGGTCATAGCAATCAGCCCCAGCATTTT	CSAREGHSNQPQHF
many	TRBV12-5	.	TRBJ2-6	TGTGCTAGTGGTTTGGTAGGAGGGGCCAACGTCCTGACTTTC	CASGLVGGANVLTF
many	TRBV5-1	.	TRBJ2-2	TGCGCCAGCAGCTTGGACAGGGAATTCGACACCGGGGAGCTGTTTTTT	CASSLDREFDTGELFF
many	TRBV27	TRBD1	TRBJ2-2	TGTGCCAGCTGTCTCATTGGGACAGGCAGGACCGGGGAGCTGTTTTTT	CASCLIGTGRTGELFF
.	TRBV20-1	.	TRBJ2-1	TGCAGTGCTAGAGATTGGGACAAAGCCTACAATGAGCAGTTCTTC	CSARDWDKAYNEQFF
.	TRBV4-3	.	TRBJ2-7	TGCGCCTGCAGCCAAGAAAGGACAAAGGGATACGAGCAGTACTTC	CACSQERTKGYEQYF
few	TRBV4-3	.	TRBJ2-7	TGCGCCAGCAGCCAAGAGGACCGAGCCAGCTACGAGCAGTACTTC	CASSQEDRASYEQYF
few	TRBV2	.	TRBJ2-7	TGTGCCAGCAGTGACGAAGGATACGGACCGGTATACGAGCAGTACTTC	CASSDEGYGPVYEQYF
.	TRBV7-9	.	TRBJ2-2	TGTGCCAGCAGCTTAGCAGTCCAGGTGGGCACCGGGGAGCTGTTTTTT	CASSLAVQVGTGELFF
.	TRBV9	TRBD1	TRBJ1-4	TGTGCCAGCAGCTGGGGCCCGGGACAGGGAGGTGAAAAACTGTTTTTT	CASSWGPGQGGEKLFF
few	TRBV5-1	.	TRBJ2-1	TGCGCCAGCAGCTCTGGTGCAGGCAATGAGCAGTTCTTC	CASSSGAGNEQFF
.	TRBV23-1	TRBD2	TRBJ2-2	TGCGCCAGCAGTCAATCGAAGCGGGAGCGGGACACCGGGGAGCTGTTTTTT	CASSQSKRERDTGELFF
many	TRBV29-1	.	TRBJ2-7	TGCAGCGTTGAAGGGGCAGAAAGTAACTACGAGCAGTACTTC	CSVEGAESNYEQYF
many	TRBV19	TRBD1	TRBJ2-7	TGTGCCAGTAGTATAGCCCTGGGACAGTACGAGCAGTACTTC	CASSIALGQYEQYF
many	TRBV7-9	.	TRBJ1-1	TGTGCCAGCAGCTCGCTCATTGAAGCTTTCTTT	CASSSLIEAFF
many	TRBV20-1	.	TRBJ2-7	TGCAGTGCCCCCAGCTCCTACGAGCAGTACTTC	CSAPSSYEQYF
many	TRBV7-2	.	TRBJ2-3	TGTGCCAGCAGCTTGAGGACGGGAAGTAGCACAGATACGCAGTATTTT	CASSLRTGSSTDTQYF
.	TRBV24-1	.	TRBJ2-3	TGTGCCACCAGTGATGATGCGGAACACACAGATACGCAGTATTTT	CATSDDAEHTDTQYF
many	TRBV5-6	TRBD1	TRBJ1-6	TGTGCCAGCAGCTTGCCCCTGGGGAGGGGGCTATATTCACCCCTCCACTTT	CASSLPLGRGLYSPLHF
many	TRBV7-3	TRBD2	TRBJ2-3	TGTGCCAGCAGCTTAACCAGCGGGGTTGATACGCAGTATTTT	CASSLTSGVDTQYF
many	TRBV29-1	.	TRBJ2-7	TGCAGCGTTGCCCTGGACGGCTACGAGCAGTACTTC	CSVALDGYEQYF